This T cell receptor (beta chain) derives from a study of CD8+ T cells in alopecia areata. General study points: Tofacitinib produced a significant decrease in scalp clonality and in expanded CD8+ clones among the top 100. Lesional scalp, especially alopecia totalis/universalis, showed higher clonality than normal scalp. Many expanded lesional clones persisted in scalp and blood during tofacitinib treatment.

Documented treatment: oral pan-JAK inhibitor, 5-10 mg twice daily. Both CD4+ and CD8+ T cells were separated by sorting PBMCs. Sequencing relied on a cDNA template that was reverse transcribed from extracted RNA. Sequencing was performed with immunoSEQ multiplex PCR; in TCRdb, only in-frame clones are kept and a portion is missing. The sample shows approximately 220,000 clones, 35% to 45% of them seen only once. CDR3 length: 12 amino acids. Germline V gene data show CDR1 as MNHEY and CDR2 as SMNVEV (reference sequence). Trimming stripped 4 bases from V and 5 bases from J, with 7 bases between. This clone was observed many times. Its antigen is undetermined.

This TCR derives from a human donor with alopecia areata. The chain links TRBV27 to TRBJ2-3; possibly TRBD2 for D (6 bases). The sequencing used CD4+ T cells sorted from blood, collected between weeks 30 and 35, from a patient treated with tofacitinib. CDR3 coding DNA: TGTGCCAGCAGTTCGACTAGAGATACGCAGTATTTT. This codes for CASSSTRDTQYF.